This passage covers 18 T cell receptor beta chains from one sample sequenced in a study of blood T cell repertoires in COVID-19. Data came from immunoSEQ multiplex PCR; TCRdb stores just in-frame clones and leaves some out. Of 200,000 to 250,000 clones listed, 80% to 90% were seen once; the top ten hold approximately 3.5%. Sample: PBMCs or T cells enriched from blood (not recorded which). The receptors derive from a woman aged 25 to 39 who had been exposed to COVID-19.

The chain uses TRBV25-1 and TRBJ1-1, with D possibly TRBD1 on 6 matching bases. Trimming shortened V by 8 bases and J by 2 bases, and 15 bases separated the two germline ends. The CDR3 sequence is 14 residues long. Germline V gene data show CDR1 as MGHDK and CDR2 as SYGVNS. The CDR3 DNA reads as TGTGCCAGCCAGACCCGGGGGGCCAACACTGAAGCTTTCTTT. Its translation is CASQTRGANTEAFF.

V usage is TRBV27 and J usage is TRBJ1-2, with D possibly TRBD1 on 6 matching bases. CDR1 and CDR2 from the germline V gene are MNHEY and SMNVEV (reference sequence). V lost 6 bases to trimming and J lost 4 bases, with 18 bases between them. CDR3 length: 15 residues. The CDR3 loop is CASRKNPDSSYGYTF. CDR3 coding DNA: TGTGCCAGCAGAAAAAACCCGGACAGTTCCTATGGCTACACCTTC.

V usage is TRBV6-6 and J usage is TRBJ2-2, with 10 bases matching TRBD2. The CDR3 is made up of 18 amino acids. Looked up from germline, CDR1 is MNHNY and CDR2 is SVGAGI (reference sequence). V gave up 5 bases and J gave up 2 bases; unmatched junction bases: 11. Here the CDR3 reads CASSPLAGIRSNTGELFF. The CDR3 nucleotides read TGTGCCAGCAGTCCACTAGCGGGGATAAGGTCCAACACCGGGGAGCTGTTTTTT.

About this clone itself: Compared with germline, one end of the junction differs, possibly owing to a read error. The chain links TRBV28 to TRBJ2-7; 16 bases are shared with TRBD2. CDR1 and CDR2 (germline): MDHEN, SYDVKM. This CDR3 is 17 amino acids long. The CDR3 DNA sequence: TGTGCCAGCAGTTACGTATTTTCGGGACTAGCGGGAGGGCTTTCAGACTTC. It encodes CASSYVFSGLAGGLSDF.

CDR3 sequence reads: CASSPENPSARYNEQFF. For the CDR3, the DNA is TGTGCCAGCAGCCCCGAAAACCCTAGCGCTAGATACAATGAGCAGTTCTTC. The chain combines TRBV5-6 with TRBJ2-1; possibly TRBD2 for D (6 bases). The V end was cut by 4 bases, the J end by 4 bases, with 21 bases between. CDR1 and CDR2 from the germline V gene are SGHDT and YYEEEE. This CDR3 is 17 amino acids long.

This rearrangement joins TRBV5-6 to TRBJ1-1; D is ambiguous. This CDR3 spans 14 amino acids. V was clipped by 5 bases and J by 1 base, with 12 bases between them. Germline V gene lookup returns CDR1 SGHDT and CDR2 YYEEEE. DNA of the CDR3: TGTGCCAGCAGAAGGAGGTGGCAGAACACTGAAGCTTTCTTT. Amino acid sequence: CASRRRWQNTEAFF.

This chain's CDR3 is CASSDRLPREQYF. CDR3 sequence (DNA): TGTGCCAGCAGCGACCGACTCCCCCGGGAGCAGTACTTC. The rearrangement uses TRBV6-5 and TRBJ2-7; D not resolved. V was shortened by 6 bases and J by 7 bases, with 16 bases between the two germline ends. The germline gives CDR1 MNHEY, CDR2 SVGAGI. The CDR3 length is 13 residues.

The chain employs TRBV28 and TRBJ1-2; 11 nucleotides agree with TRBD1. Germline loops: CDR1 MDHEN, CDR2 SYDVKM. CDR3 length: 19 residues. Losses at the gene ends were 6 bases for V and 7 bases for J; bases not matched to a gene: 22. The CDR3 nucleotides read TGTGCCAGCAGAGGTCTTTGGTCCCGAACCGGGACAGGGGGACGTGGCTACACCTTC. Its protein product is CASRGLWSRTGTGGRGYTF.

This rearrangement joins TRBV19 to TRBJ1-4; D is unclear. V lost 2 bases to trimming and J lost 2 bases, with 12 bases between them. Germline CDR1 is LNHDA and CDR2 is SQIVND (reference sequence). The CDR3 spans 16 residues. The CDR3 region is CASSIKGRGTNEKLFF. CDR3 in DNA: TGTGCCAGTAGTATAAAGGGCCGCGGGACTAATGAAAAACTGTTTTTT.

This chain uses TRBV19 with TRBJ2-7, with 8 bases fitting TRBD2. Germline V gene data show CDR1 as LNHDA and CDR2 as SQIVND (reference sequence). The CDR3 has 15 residues. The V and J ends lost 3 bases and 4 bases, in that order; junction bases with no gene match: 8. In DNA, the CDR3 is TGTGCCAGTAGTATCGGGAGGGGAAACACTTACGAGCAGTACTTC. Amino acids: CASSIGRGNTYEQYF. The complete variable domain, with remaining parts taken from reference TRBV19 and TRBJ2-7, reads DGGITQSPKYLFRKEGQNVTLSCEQNLNHDAMYWYRQDPGQGLRLIYYSQIVNDFQKGDIAEGYSVSREKKESFPLTVTSAQKNPTAFYLCASSIGRGNTYEQYFGPGTRLTVT.

The chain employs TRBV4-2 and TRBJ2-4; 8 positions agree with TRBD2. J gave up 7 bases and V 0 bases, and 5 bases lay outside the gene matches. This CDR3 is built from 15 residues. Germline lookup yields CDR1 LGHNA and CDR2 YNFKEQ. The CDR3 sequence: CASSQDTSSGNIQYF. Written as DNA, the CDR3 is TGTGCCAGCAGCCAAGATACTTCTAGCGGGAACATTCAGTACTTC.

This chain connects TRBV19 to TRBJ2-1; 10 bases map to TRBD2. The CDR3 spans 16 residues. The germline gives CDR1 LNHDA, CDR2 SQIVND (reference sequence). Trimming cost V 4 bases and J 4 bases; bases outside gene matches: 7. CDR3: CASSTQLAGRYNEQFF. CDR3 DNA: TGTGCCAGTAGTACCCAACTAGCGGGAAGATACAATGAGCAGTTCTTC.

The rearrangement uses TRBV19 and TRBJ2-1; 8 bases align to TRBD1. This CDR3 is built from 15 residues. Germline CDR1 and CDR2: LNHDA and SQIVND (reference sequence). V shed 5 bases and J 6 bases; nucleotides not matched to a gene: 9. This CDR3 is CASSPRGRASNEQFF. The CDR3 DNA sequence: TGTGCCAGTAGTCCCAGGGGGCGAGCGTCCAATGAGCAGTTCTTC.

The chain carries TRBV3-1 (or the pseudogene TRBV3-2) and TRBJ1-3, with TRBD1 as a possible D gene (5 bases). V was trimmed by 1 base and J by 8 bases, leaving 15 bases between them. Germline lookup yields CDR1 LGHDT and CDR2 YNNKEL (reference sequence). The CDR3 is 15 residues long. CDR3: CASSQVAGLMDTIYF. CDR3 nucleotide sequence: TGTGCCAGCAGCCAAGTTGCAGGGCTTATGGACACCATATATTTT.

CDR3 in amino acids: CASSSGTSGRLAKNIQYF. CDR3 coding DNA: TGTGCCAGCAGTTCCGGGACTAGCGGGAGGCTAGCCAAAAACATTCAGTACTTC. The chain has TRBV25-1 and TRBJ2-4; 15 positions match TRBD2. There are 18 residues in the CDR3. From germline, CDR1 is MGHDK and CDR2 SYGVNS. V lost 5 bases to trimming and J lost 0 bases; unmatched junction nucleotides: 5.

The chain joins TRBV5-1 to TRBJ2-1; D remains ambiguous. This CDR3 contains 16 residues. V was cut by 0 bases and J by 0 bases, with 10 bases left in between. Per germline, CDR1 SGHRS and CDR2 YFSETQ. The DNA of the CDR3 is TGCGCCAGCAGCTTGGGCCCCCCGAGCTCCTACAATGAGCAGTTCTTC. Its protein product is CASSLGPPSSYNEQFF.

The gene calls are TRBV6-2 or TRBV6-3 and TRBJ1-1, with 8 bases identical to TRBD1. With 6 bases clipped from V and 5 bases from J, the junction kept 11 bases outside the gene matches. Per germline, CDR1 MNHEY and CDR2 SVGEGT. CDR3 length: 15 amino acids. CDR3 DNA: TGTGCCAGCAGCGGGGGCCGGACAGGGAGGACTGAAGCTTTCTTT. Translating gives CASSGGRTGRTEAFF.

The chain employs TRBV28 and TRBJ1-1; 9 nucleotides align to TRBD1. Trimming took 2 bases from V and 11 from J; bases not matched to a gene: 3. The CDR3 sequence is 12 residues long. Germline CDR1 is MDHEN and CDR2 is SYDVKM. DNA of the CDR3: TGTGCCAGCAGTTTAAACAGGGGGCAGGCTTTCTTT. Protein product: CASSLNRGQAFF.